This T cell receptor beta chain was captured by sequencing in a study of blood T cell repertoires in COVID-19 (dated by TCRdb to about 2020). Context from the whole study: Samples from collaborators originated in the United States, Italy and Spain and spanned both the acute and convalescent phases of COVID-19. The material from the prospective study consisted of cDNA or gDNA derived from T cells, B-cell-depleted T cells, or PBMCs. The dataset comprised deeply sampled blood TCRbeta repertoires from subjects exposed to, actively infected with, or recovered from COVID-19. A freely available public database, intended as a resource for researchers studying the immune response to SARS-CoV-2, is where the repertoires were released. Samples were obtained from the ongoing ImmuneRACE study (first 160 participants) and from 1,254 subjects provided by 6 global collaborators. A de-identified subject ID, COVID-19 status, age in years and sex were almost always included in the sample metadata. Where available, HLA class I and class II types were obtained from metadata supplied by the sample provider rather than from assay-based typing. The investigation overall reported the following: The amount of clinical and demographic metadata varied by source and participant and was provided uncurated.

The CDR3 covers 13 residues, taking in both the cysteine and the phenylalanine. Only the CDR3 DNA is retained, 39 bases long and in frame from the first base. V has 5 bases trimmed and J has 5 bases trimmed; junction bases matching no gene number 4. The germline V gene gives CDR1 as WSHSY and CDR2 as SAAADI. Remarks on this clone: The target of this receptor is not known. No much larger clone is present one base from it, and per-base qualities are unavailable.

TCRbeta CDR3 regions were amplified from genomic DNA using the immunoSEQ Assay, a bias-controlled multiplex PCR. The original pipeline was this. The number of nucleated cells in each sample was estimated by amplification of reference gene primers within the assay. Sequence reads were collapsed and filtered to measure the absolute abundance of every unique TCRbeta CDR3 rearrangement. Productive Simpson clonality was computed per sample as the square root of Simpson's diversity index over productive rearrangements. In TCRdb, the immuneACCESS table is reduced to in-frame sequences with V and J assigned. These tables do not hold every clone; where another copy was compared, an unresolved V gene accounts for under half, and the others remain unexplained. The V and J calls and the clone size are those of that table, but D and trimming were determined from the DNA. Within this sample are some 430,000 clones, with about 92% of them counted one time only. About 0.57% of the sample is taken by the ten largest.

Participants in the prospective study were aged about 18 to 90 years, lived in some 24 United States geographic areas, and enrolled through a virtual design. Cohort assignment in the prospective study relied on participant-reported clinical history from a screening survey and a study questionnaire. For ImmuneRACE Cohort 3, a participant was defined as recovered based on two consecutive negative NP/OP PCR tests, clearance by a healthcare professional, or resolution of symptoms. Each participant in the prospective study had whole blood, serum and a nasopharyngeal or oropharyngeal swab collected by mobile phlebotomists. Additional blood draws and questionnaires over an approximately 2-month period could optionally be provided by prospective study participants. Before DNA extraction, prospective study blood samples were shipped either frozen or at room temperature.

The sequencing input was PBMCs or T cells enriched from blood (not recorded which). The receptor's source is a man between 18 and 35 years old who had recovered from COVID-19. The sequence joins TRBV10-2 to TRBJ2-7, with 9 junctional bases fitting TRBD1. This receptor carries the CDR3 CASSSGQGHEQYF. In nucleotides, the sequence is TGCGCCAGCAGTTCGGGACAGGGCCACGAGCAGTACTTC.